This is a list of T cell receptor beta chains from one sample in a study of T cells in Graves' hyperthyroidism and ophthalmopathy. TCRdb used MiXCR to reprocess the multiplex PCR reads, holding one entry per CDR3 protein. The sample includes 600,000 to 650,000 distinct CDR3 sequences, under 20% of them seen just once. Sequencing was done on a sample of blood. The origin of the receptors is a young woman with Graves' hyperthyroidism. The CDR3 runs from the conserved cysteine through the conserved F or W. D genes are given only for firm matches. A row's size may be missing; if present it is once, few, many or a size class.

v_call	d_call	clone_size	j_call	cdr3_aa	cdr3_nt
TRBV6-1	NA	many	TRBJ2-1	CASSEADGLQWEQFF	TGTGCCAGCAGTGAAGCTGACGGGCTACAATGGGAGCAGTTCTTC
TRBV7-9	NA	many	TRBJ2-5	CASSPTGLRQETQYF	TGTGCCAGCAGCCCAACGGGACTGAGGCAAGAGACCCAGTACTTC
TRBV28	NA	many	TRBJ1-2	CASSCPRTPVTYGYTF	TGTGCCAGCAGCTGCCCCCGGACCCCAGTGACCTATGGCTACACCTTC
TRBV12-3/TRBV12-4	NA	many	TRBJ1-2	CASSLRGGNYGYTF	TGTGCCAGCAGTCTCCGGGGAGGGAATTATGGCTACACCTTC
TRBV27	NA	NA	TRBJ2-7	CASSLRAATPYEQYF	TGTGCCAGCAGTTTAAGAGCAGCTACCCCCTACGAGCAGTACTTC
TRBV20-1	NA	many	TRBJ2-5	CSAFRDGGIKETQYF	TGCAGTGCCTTTCGCGACGGAGGGATTAAAGAGACCCAGTACTTC
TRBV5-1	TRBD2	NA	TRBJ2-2	CASSLDPAGATGANTGELFF	TGCGCCAGCAGCTTGGACCCAGCGGGAGCTACGGGGGCCAACACCGGGGAGCTGTTTTTT
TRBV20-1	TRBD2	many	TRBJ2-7	CSALKTSRDEQYF	TGCAGTGCGCTGAAGACTAGCCGGGACGAGCAGTACTTC
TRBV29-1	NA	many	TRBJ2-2	CSGRKGGGELFF	TGCAGCGGGAGGAAAGGTGGCGGGGAGCTGTTTTTT
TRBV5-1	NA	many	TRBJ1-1	CASSTQRYTEAFF	TGCGCCAGCAGCACCCAGCGGTACACTGAAGCTTTCTTT
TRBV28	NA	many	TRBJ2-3	CASSFTRDPQYF	TGTGCCAGCAGTTTCACCCGGGACCCCCAGTATTTT
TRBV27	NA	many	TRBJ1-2	CASSGGRGARFYGYTF	TGTGCCAGCAGTGGAGGCCGGGGGGCACGTTTCTATGGCTACACCTTC
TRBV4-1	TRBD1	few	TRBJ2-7	CASSQDTGGYEQYF	TGCGCCAGCAGCCAAGACACAGGGGGCTACGAGCAGTACTTC
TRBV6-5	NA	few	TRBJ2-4	CASRDSGLGRDIQYF	TGTGCCAGCAGGGACTCGGGACTGGGTAGGGACATTCAGTACTTC
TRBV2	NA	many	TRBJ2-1	CASRVAAAGEQFF	TGTGCCAGCAGAGTAGCGGCCGCGGGTGAGCAGTTCTTC
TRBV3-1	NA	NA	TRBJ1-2	CASRRSLTGSYGYTF	TGTGCCAGCAGGAGAAGTCTTACAGGGTCCTATGGCTACACCTTC
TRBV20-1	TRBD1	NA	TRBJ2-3	CSARDRKGTGNAGTQYF	TGCAGTGCTAGAGATCGGAAGGGGACAGGGAATGCAGGTACGCAGTATTTT
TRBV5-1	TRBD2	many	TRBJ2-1	CASSKTSGSSYNEQFF	TGCGCCAGCAGCAAGACTAGCGGTAGCTCCTACAATGAGCAGTTCTTC
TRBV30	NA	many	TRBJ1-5	CAWSVGQSEQPQHF	TGTGCCTGGAGTGTAGGGCAGAGCGAGCAGCCCCAGCATTTT
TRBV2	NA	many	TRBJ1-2	CASSDAENYGYTF	TGTGCCAGCAGTGACGCAGAAAACTATGGCTACACCTTC
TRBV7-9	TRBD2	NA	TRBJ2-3	CASSPDWEGIDTQYF	TGTGCCAGCAGCCCTGACTGGGAGGGGATAGATACGCAGTATTTT
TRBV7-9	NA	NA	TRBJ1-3	CASSPRQLSGNTIYF	TGTGCCAGCAGCCCTAGACAGCTCTCTGGAAACACCATATATTTT
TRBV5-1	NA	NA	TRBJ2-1	CASSLAGPKYNEQFF	TGCGCCAGCAGCTTGGCGGGACCCAAATACAATGAGCAGTTCTTC
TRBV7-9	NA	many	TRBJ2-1	CASSLGGGRSSYNEQFF	TGTGCCAGCAGCTTAGGGGGCGGACGGAGCTCCTACAATGAGCAGTTCTTC
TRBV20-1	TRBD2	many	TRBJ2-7	CSGDSLATSSYEQYF	TGCAGTGGGGACTCACTAGCGACCAGCTCCTACGAGCAGTACTTC
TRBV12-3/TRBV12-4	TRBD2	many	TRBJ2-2	CASSLVAGVAGELFF	TGTGCCAGCAGTTTAGTAGCGGGAGTGGCCGGGGAGCTGTTTTTT
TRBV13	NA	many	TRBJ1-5	CASSLGRARGNQPQHF	TGTGCCAGCAGCTTAGGCCGGGCGCGGGGCAATCAGCCCCAGCATTTT
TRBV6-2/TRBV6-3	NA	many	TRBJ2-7	CASRTRDWSSYEQYF	TGTGCCAGCAGAACCCGGGACTGGAGCTCCTACGAGCAGTACTTC
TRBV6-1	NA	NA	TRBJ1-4	CASSPGPQRGEKLFF	TGTGCCAGCAGTCCCGGCCCCCAGAGGGGTGAAAAACTGTTTTTT